This TCR beta chain is drawn from a study of cytotoxic CD8 clonotypes in ibrutinib-treated CLL. Study context: After a median of about 62 months, roughly 14 patients stayed remitted and about twelve progressed; responses had been partial in around 25 and complete in 2.

As regards this clone: What it binds is unknown.

Findings of the study overall: Private clonotypes, not public ones, expanded at ibrutinib response. An increase in clonality occurred at ibrutinib response, followed by a return toward baseline at progression.

Sequencing was designed to attain a depth spanning 1 in 200,000 to 1 in 1 million T cells. The table came from immunoSEQ multiplex PCR; TCRdb's copy has only in-frame clones and leaves some out. Among approximately 74,000 clones listed, 65% to 85% were seen once. The receptor comes from a human donor with chronic lymphocytic leukemia. Sequenced here: PBMCs, sampled at disease progression, from a patient treated with ibrutinib.

As DNA, the CDR3 is TGCGCCAGCAGCTTGGCCCCAGCAACTAATGAAAAACTGTTTTTT. Translating it yields CASSLAPATNEKLFF. The V gene is TRBV5-1, the J gene TRBJ1-4; D not resolved. V lost 0 bases and J 0 bases, leaving 6 bases between the germline ends. This CDR3 has 15 residues. Germline V gives CDR1 SGHRS, CDR2 YFSETQ.